Below, one T cell receptor (beta chain) is given with its context. Its antigen is unidentified. The data originate from a study of naive and memory T cell subsets. The V end lost 4 bases, the J end lost 0 bases, and 10 bases lay between the germline ends. The CDR3 consists of 14 residues. Germline V gene data show CDR1 as MGHRA and CDR2 as YSYEKL. Overall study findings and caveats: Diversity fell and Gini index rose from naive through CM, EM, EMRA. Over 95% of naive TCR sequences appeared only once after error correction, unlike memory subsets.

An equimolar mix of two oligonucleotides served as the beta constant-region primer for TRBC1 and TRBC2. TCRdb passed the UMI-ligation and nested PCR reads through MiXCR, listing each CDR3 protein once. The profile covers roughly 91,000 distinct CDR3 sequences, with around 13% appearing a single time and roughly 0.9% taken by the ten largest. What was sequenced was central memory CD4+ T cells from blood. The TCR originated in a human donor in good health. The chain carries TRBV4-1 and TRBJ2-7; weak D call: TRBD1 (5 bases). This chain's CDR3 is CASSRARDSYEQYF. CDR3 coding DNA: TGCGCCAGCAGCCGGGCCAGGGACTCCTACGAGCAGTACTTC.